Listed below are T cell receptor beta chains from one sample, sequenced in a study of blood T cell repertoires in COVID-19. Measured with immunoSEQ multiplex PCR; TCRdb has only the in-frame clones, and not every one. The sample consists of 300,000 to 400,000 clones, around 89% of them appearing once. Sequenced: PBMCs or T cells enriched from blood (not recorded which). The receptors here all came from a man between 18 and 35 years old who had recovered from COVID-19. The CDR3 runs from the conserved cysteine through the conserved F or W.

j_call,v_call,cdr3_aa
TRBJ1-1,TRBV5-5,CASSLGPGGKTEAFF
TRBJ1-1,TRBV28,CASSSPDTTEAFF
TRBJ2-3,TRBV6-2/TRBV6-3,CASSQLAGVFTDTQYF
TRBJ2-2,TRBV11-2,CASSLSTGDTGELFF
TRBJ1-1,TRBV6-5,CASSLRRDNTEAFF
TRBJ2-2,TRBV23-1,CASSQSSAEVGELFF
TRBJ2-3,TRBV9,CASSVAASGTATDTQYF
TRBJ1-3,TRBV6-5,CASSHSQGSGNTIYF
TRBJ2-7,TRBV29-1,CSVEDTGEFSYEQYF
TRBJ2-5,TRBV28,CASRGGRGIETQYF
TRBJ2-7,TRBV19,CASSRVWRRGYEQYF
TRBJ1-3,TRBV5-4,CASSLGQSFSGNTIYF
TRBJ2-7,TRBV28,CASLPWASGSTYEQYF
TRBJ2-1,TRBV7-2,CASSLGTSVINEQFF
TRBJ1-2,TRBV9,CASSAFDRQYNYGYTF
TRBJ1-2,TRBV5-1,CASSFLRRQEPAYGYTF
TRBJ2-6,TRBV28,CASSLFQVAGANVLTF
TRBJ2-7,TRBV28,CASSLFLTGQDLYF
TRBJ2-7,TRBV10-3,CAISSLTSGTYEQYF
TRBJ2-7,TRBV5-6,CASSLETSGSGSYEQYF
TRBJ2-7,TRBV5-1,CASSLGQFYEQYF
TRBJ2-1,TRBV18,CASSPQAGGRNEQFF
TRBJ2-2,TRBV13,CASSFTLPTREGDKNTGELFF
TRBJ2-3,TRBV28,CASSQGATDTQYF
TRBJ1-3,TRBV10-1,CASSASYPGNTIYF
TRBJ2-6,TRBV2,CASIIGSSGANVLTF
TRBJ1-6,TRBV11-2,CASSFPVGGTGFSPLHF
TRBJ1-2,TRBV11-2,CASRRLTGARNYGYTF
TRBJ2-3,TRBV4-2,CASSHPGEGLSTDTQYF
TRBJ2-5,TRBV19,CASTKSGTSGGLSQETQYF
TRBJ2-1,TRBV2,CASNARTGGHNEQFF
TRBJ2-2,TRBV3-1/TRBV3-2,CASSQNAGAGELFF
TRBJ2-7,TRBV5-5,CASSSMTGDREVGEQYF
TRBJ2-2,TRBV3-1/TRBV3-2,CASSIRRSTGELFF
TRBJ1-5,TRBV28,CASRWGRSQPQHF
TRBJ1-2,TRBV28,CASVGDRTFNYGYTF
TRBJ2-2,TRBV7-9,CASGSPDRKLFF
TRBJ2-7,TRBV2,CASSWTGRTHEQYF
TRBJ2-2,TRBV15,CATSSEIRTGELFF
TRBJ2-7,TRBV9,CASSLGQGGTYEQYF
TRBJ2-1,TRBV7-2,CASSSRRESSYNEQFF
TRBJ2-1,TRBV12-3/TRBV12-4,CASSRGRDEQFF
TRBJ2-5,TRBV6-5,CASSGVQTQYF
TRBJ2-3,TRBV5-1,CASSLGQVDTQYF
TRBJ1-1,TRBV19,CASSTTGGTEAFF
TRBJ2-7,TRBV30,CAWSYSWAGVSYEQYF
TRBJ1-1,TRBV5-1,CASSLGGGRNSEAFF
TRBJ2-7,TRBV11-2,CASSLVGGVGDEQYF
TRBJ2-3,TRBV4-1,CASSQVVGLTDTQYF
TRBJ1-1,TRBV30,CAWNLRDRAGTEAFF
TRBJ2-2,TRBV9,CASSVGEAQAGELFF
TRBJ2-2,TRBV28,CASSPAGGAVGELFF
TRBJ2-1,TRBV12-5,CASGFYSVRTSGRASHEQFF
TRBJ2-1,TRBV2,CASKAPSYNEQFF
TRBJ1-5,TRBV7-2,CASSSPGTALQPQHF
TRBJ2-2,TRBV4-2,CASSQGRTSGGTGELFF
TRBJ1-4,TRBV6-5,CASRAGTATKKLFF